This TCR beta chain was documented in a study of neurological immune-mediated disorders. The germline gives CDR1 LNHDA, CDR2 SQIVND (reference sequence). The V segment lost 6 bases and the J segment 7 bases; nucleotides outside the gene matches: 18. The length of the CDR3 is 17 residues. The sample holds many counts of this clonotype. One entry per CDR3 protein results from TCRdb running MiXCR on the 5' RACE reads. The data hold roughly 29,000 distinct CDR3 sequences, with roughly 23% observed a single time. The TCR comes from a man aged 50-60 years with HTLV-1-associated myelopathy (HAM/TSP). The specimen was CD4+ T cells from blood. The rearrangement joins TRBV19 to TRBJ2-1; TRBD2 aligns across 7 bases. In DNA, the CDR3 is TGTGCCAGTAGCCTTAGTCCGATGGCGGGAGTAGGTAATGAGCAGTTCTTC. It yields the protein CASSLSPMAGVGNEQFF.